This TCR beta chain was sequenced in a study of immune evolution from preneoplasia to lung adenocarcinoma. V was pared by 0 bases and J by 3 bases, with 15 bases between. Per germline, CDR1 SGHRS and CDR2 YFSETQ. The CDR3 has 16 amino acids. This clone was detected only a few times. Clones were read by immunoSEQ multiplex PCR, and TCRdb kept only the in-frame ones, dropping some. The data hold about 6,300 clones, with 65% to 85% observed a single time. V is TRBV5-1 and J is TRBJ1-1; D unclear. Sequences were obtained from FFPE minimally invasive lung adenocarcinoma tissue. The TCR comes from a person between 65 and 79 years old with lung adenocarcinoma. CDR3 protein: CASSLAIPRADTEAFF. CDR3 coding DNA: TGCGCCAGCAGCTTGGCCATCCCCCGGGCCGACACTGAAGCTTTCTTT.